This TCR beta chain was recovered during a study of shared clonotypes between healthy human individuals. The naive CD8 population came from CD45RO-negative cells selected for CCR7, without terminally differentiated effector memory CD45RA+ cells. For every subset, genomic DNA was evenly distributed across several immunoSEQ plates. Clones were read by immunoSEQ multiplex PCR, and TCRdb kept only the in-frame ones, dropping some. Counted here are some 2.1 million clones, about 95% occurring once; the ten biggest clones make up about 1.1%. The CDR3 length is 13 residues. Germline CDR1 SGHNT, CDR2 YYREEE (reference sequence). The V gene lost 3 bases and the J gene lost 4 bases, with 10 bases spanning the gap.

The sequencing input was naive CD8+ T cells sorted from blood. This clonotype originated in a man in his late teens or twenties in good health. This chain connects TRBV5-4 to TRBJ1-1, with TRBD1 as a possible D gene (6 bases). In DNA form, the CDR3 reads TGTGCCAGCAGCTCCTTAGGGGGCACTGAAGCTTTCTTT. Translated: CASSSLGGTEAFF.